These T cell receptor beta chains were read from a single sample in a study of blood T cell repertoires in COVID-19. Assay: immunoSEQ multiplex PCR; the TCRdb copy retains only in-frame clones and omits some. The table includes roughly 250,000 clones, around nine tenths detected once. Material for sequencing was PBMCs or T cells enriched from blood (not recorded which). These receptors were collected from a woman aged 18-29 years who had recovered from COVID-19. Each CDR3 is given with its conserved first and last residue. Fields, in order: CDR3 length, D gene, clone size, V gene, J gene, CDR3 protein, CDR3 DNA. A D gene is named only where the DNA matches it firmly. The size of a clone is reported for some rows only, either as once, few or many, or as a class for expanded clones.

14,-,-,TRBV7-9,TRBJ2-7,CASSSPVRKNEQYF,TGTGCCAGCAGCTCCCCGGTGAGGAAGAACGAGCAGTACTTC
17,TRBD1,-,TRBV4-3,TRBJ1-3,CARLGTGASNSGNTIYF,TGCGCCAGATTGGGGACAGGGGCTTCTAACTCTGGAAACACCATATATTTT
15,-,-,TRBV6-5,TRBJ1-1,CASSYGRPGTKKTFF,TGTGCCAGCAGTTACGGGCGTCCCGGGACAAAAAAAACTTTCTTT
18,TRBD2,-,TRBV19,TRBJ2-7,CASSLRGLAGSTAYEQYF,TGTGCCAGTAGTTTGAGGGGACTAGCGGGATCTACGGCCTACGAGCAGTACTTC
14,-,-,TRBV7-9,TRBJ1-5,CASSAGRGNQPQHF,TGTGCCAGCAGCGCGGGGAGGGGCAATCAGCCCCAGCATTTT
14,-,-,TRBV7-2,TRBJ2-3,CASTLELGTDTQYF,TGTGCCAGCACCTTGGAGCTAGGAACGGATACGCAGTATTTT
14,TRBD1,-,TRBV9,TRBJ1-5,CASSDTPGGWPQHF,TGTGCCAGCAGCGATACGCCAGGGGGATGGCCCCAGCATTTT
13,-,-,TRBV7-9,TRBJ1-4,CASSSGADEKLFF,TGTGCCAGCAGTTCAGGGGCGGATGAAAAACTGTTTTTT
15,-,-,TRBV9,TRBJ2-1,CASSVNVGVGDEQFF,TGTGCCAGCAGCGTAAATGTCGGCGTGGGAGATGAGCAGTTCTTC
16,-,-,TRBV5-8,TRBJ1-3,CASSHFTSRSGNTIYF,TGTGCCAGCAGTCATTTCACGTCGAGGTCTGGAAACACCATATATTTT
14,-,-,TRBV18,TRBJ1-2,CASSQETDDYGYTF,TGTGCCAGCTCACAAGAAACAGATGACTATGGCTACACCTTC
15,TRBD2,-,TRBV7-3,TRBJ2-5,CASSSIAGVGETQYF,TGTGCCAGCAGCTCTATAGCGGGAGTTGGAGAGACCCAGTACTTC
12,-,-,TRBV12-3/TRBV12-4,TRBJ1-5,CASSSPNQPQHF,TGTGCCAGCAGTTCCCCAAATCAGCCCCAGCATTTT
16,TRBD1,once,TRBV2,TRBJ2-7,CASSELRWDRAHEQYF,TGTGCCAGCAGTGAACTCCGATGGGACAGGGCACACGAGCAGTACTTC
16,-,-,TRBV18,TRBJ2-1,CASSPPSAGSYNEQFF,TGTGCCAGCTCACCGCCCAGCGCAGGGTCCTACAATGAGCAGTTCTTC
15,-,-,TRBV9,TRBJ2-3,CASSPRREAPDTQYF,TGTGCCAGCAGCCCCCGGAGGGAGGCCCCAGATACGCAGTATTTT
14,-,-,TRBV3-1/TRBV3-2,TRBJ1-6,CASSQDIPNSPLHF,TGTGCCAGCAGCCAAGATATCCCCAATTCACCCCTCCACTTT
15,TRBD2,-,TRBV14,TRBJ2-1,CASSQDSRYPRLAFF,TGTGCCAGCAGCCAAGATTCTAGGTATCCGAGACTAGCCTTCTTC
14,-,-,TRBV25-1,TRBJ2-1,CASSEGPRGTEQFF,TGTGCCAGCAGTGAGGGCCCTCGGGGGACCGAGCAGTTCTTC
17,TRBD2,-,TRBV3-1/TRBV3-2,TRBJ2-1,CASSQERGGKVYNEQFF,TGTGCCAGCAGCCAAGAGCGGGGGGGCAAGGTATACAATGAGCAGTTCTTC
15,TRBD2,-,TRBV19,TRBJ2-2,CASSITGLDTGELFF,TGTGCCAGTAGTATTACGGGACTAGACACCGGGGAGCTGTTTTTT
14,TRBD1,-,TRBV29-1,TRBJ2-7,CSVDTGTGHYEQYF,TGCAGCGTCGATACCGGGACAGGGCACTACGAGCAGTACTTC